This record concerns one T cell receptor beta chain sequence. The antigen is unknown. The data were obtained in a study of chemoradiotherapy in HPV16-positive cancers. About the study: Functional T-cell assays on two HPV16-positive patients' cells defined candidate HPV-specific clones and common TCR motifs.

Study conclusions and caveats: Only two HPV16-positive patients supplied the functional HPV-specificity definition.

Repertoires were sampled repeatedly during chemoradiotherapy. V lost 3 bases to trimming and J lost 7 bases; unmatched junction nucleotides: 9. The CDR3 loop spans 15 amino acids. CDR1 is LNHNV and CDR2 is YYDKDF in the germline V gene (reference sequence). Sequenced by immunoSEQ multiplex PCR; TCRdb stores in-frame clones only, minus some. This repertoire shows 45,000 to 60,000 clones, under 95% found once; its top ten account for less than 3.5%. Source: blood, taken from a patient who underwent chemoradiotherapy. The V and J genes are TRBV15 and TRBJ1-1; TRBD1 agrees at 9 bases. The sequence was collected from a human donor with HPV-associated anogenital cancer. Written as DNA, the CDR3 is TGTGCCACCAGCAGGACAGGGGGATTCTCGGGTGAAGCTTTCTTT. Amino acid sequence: CATSRTGGFSGEAFF.